This TCR beta chain was sequenced for a study of neoadjuvant anti-PD-1 for oral cavity cancer. Looking at the study overall: Non-progressing patients received a fourth nivolumab dose near day 43, then surgery on days 50-56.

A remark on this clone: The target antigen is unknown.

Study-wide results and caveats: TCR analyses covered only a few patients per response group. After neoadjuvant nivolumab, PBMC T cell clonality was significantly higher in non-responders than responders.

Indicated time point: after neoadjuvant nivolumab, at surgical resection. PBMCs were not maintained or expanded in culture before analysis. This CDR3 comprises 15 residues. The V and J ends lost 0 bases and 2 bases respectively, with 9 bases between them. Germline V gene sequence: CDR1 SGHAT, CDR2 FQDESV (reference sequence). Sequenced by immunoSEQ multiplex PCR; TCRdb stores in-frame clones only, minus some. The sample shows around 68,000 clones, roughly nine tenths of them seen only once. The starting material was PBMCs, obtained after nivolumab (anti-PD-1) treatment. The TCR originated in a person between 35 and 79 years old with oral cavity squamous cell carcinoma. V gene TRBV11-1 combines with J gene TRBJ2-3, with D possibly TRBD2 on 6 matching bases. The CDR3 DNA follows: TGTGCCAGCAGCTTAGCGGGACTCCACACAGATACGCAGTATTTT. It specifies CASSLAGLHTDTQYF.